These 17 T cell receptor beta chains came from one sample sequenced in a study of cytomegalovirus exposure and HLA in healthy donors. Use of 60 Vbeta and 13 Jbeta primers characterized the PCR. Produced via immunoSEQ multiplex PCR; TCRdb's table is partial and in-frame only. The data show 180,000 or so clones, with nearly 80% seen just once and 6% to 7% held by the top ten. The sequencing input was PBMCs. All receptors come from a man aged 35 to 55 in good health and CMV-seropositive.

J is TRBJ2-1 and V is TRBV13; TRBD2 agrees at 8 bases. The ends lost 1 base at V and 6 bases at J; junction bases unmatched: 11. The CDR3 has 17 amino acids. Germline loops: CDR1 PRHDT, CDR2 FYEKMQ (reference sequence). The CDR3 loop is CASSLEGGSGMSNEQFF. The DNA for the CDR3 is TGTGCCAGCAGCTTAGAGGGAGGTAGCGGGATGAGCAATGAGCAGTTCTTC.

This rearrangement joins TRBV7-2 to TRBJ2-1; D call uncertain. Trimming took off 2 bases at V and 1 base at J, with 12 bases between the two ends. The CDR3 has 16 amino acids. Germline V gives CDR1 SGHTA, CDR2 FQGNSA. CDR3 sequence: CASSLRASASYNEQFF. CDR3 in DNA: TGTGCCAGCAGCTTACGTGCGAGCGCATCCTACAATGAGCAGTTCTTC. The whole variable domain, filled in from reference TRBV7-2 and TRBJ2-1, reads GAGVSQSPSNKVTEKGKDVELRCDPISGHTALYWYRQSLGQGLEFLIYFQGNSAPDKSGLPSDRFSAERTGGSVSTLTIQRTQQEDSAVYLCASSLRASASYNEQFFGPGTRLTVL.

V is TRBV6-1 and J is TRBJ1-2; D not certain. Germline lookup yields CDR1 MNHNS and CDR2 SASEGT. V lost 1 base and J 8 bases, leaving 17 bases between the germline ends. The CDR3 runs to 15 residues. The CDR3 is CASSEGRAGGLGYTF. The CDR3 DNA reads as TGTGCCAGCAGTGAAGGGAGGGCGGGCGGTTTAGGCTACACCTTC.

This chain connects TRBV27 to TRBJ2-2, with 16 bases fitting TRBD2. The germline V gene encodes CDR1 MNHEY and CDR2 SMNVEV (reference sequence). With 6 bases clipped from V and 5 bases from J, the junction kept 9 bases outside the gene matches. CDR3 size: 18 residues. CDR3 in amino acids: CASRQLPGLAGGTGELFF. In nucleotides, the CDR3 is TGTGCCAGCAGACAACTCCCGGGACTAGCGGGAGGGACCGGGGAGCTGTTTTTT.

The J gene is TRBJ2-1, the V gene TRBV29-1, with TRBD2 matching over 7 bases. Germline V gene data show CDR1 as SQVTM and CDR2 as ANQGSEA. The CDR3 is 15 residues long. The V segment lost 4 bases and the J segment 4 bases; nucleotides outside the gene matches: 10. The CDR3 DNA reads TGCAGCGTTGGTTCGGGAGGTGGGTTATACAATGAGCAGTTCTTC. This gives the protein CSVGSGGGLYNEQFF.

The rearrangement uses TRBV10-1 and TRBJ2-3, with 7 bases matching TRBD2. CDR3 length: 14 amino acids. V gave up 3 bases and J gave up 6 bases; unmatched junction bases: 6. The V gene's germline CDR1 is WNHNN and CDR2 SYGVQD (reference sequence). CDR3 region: CASSESGGLDTQYF. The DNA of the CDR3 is TGCGCCAGCAGTGAATCGGGGGGACTGGATACGCAGTATTTT.

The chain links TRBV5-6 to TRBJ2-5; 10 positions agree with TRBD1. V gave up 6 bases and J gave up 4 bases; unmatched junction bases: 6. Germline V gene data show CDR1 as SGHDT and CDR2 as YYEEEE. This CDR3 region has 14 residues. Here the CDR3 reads CASNSGQGRETQYF. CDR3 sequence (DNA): TGTGCCAGCAACTCGGGACAGGGGAGAGAGACCCAGTACTTC.

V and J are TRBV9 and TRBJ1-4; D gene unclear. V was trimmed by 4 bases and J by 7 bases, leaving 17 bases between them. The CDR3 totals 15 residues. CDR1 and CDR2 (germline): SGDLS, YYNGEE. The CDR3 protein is CASSPLSGLGEKLFF. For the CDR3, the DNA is TGTGCCAGCAGCCCCCTCTCCGGGTTGGGTGAAAAACTGTTTTTT.

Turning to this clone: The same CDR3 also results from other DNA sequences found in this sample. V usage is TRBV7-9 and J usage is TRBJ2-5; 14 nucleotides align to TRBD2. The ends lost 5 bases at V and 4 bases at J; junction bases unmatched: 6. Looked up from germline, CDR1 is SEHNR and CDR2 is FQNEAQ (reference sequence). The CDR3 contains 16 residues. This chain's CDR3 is CASSPGLAGVGETQYF. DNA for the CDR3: TGTGCCAGCAGCCCGGGACTAGCGGGAGTAGGAGAGACCCAGTACTTC.

This chain's CDR3 is CASSSRRGTEAFF. The CDR3 DNA reads as TGTGCCAGCAGCTCTCGGAGGGGCACTGAAGCTTTCTTT. This chain joins TRBV13 and TRBJ1-1; D may be TRBD1 (5 bases). The V end was cut by 4 bases, the J end by 4 bases, with 10 bases between. This CDR3 has 13 residues. Germline V gene lookup returns CDR1 PRHDT and CDR2 FYEKMQ (reference sequence).

The CDR3 here is CASSRTQGRAGELFF. CDR3 nucleotide sequence: TGCGCCAGCAGCCGGACCCAGGGTAGGGCCGGGGAGCTGTTTTTT. This chain connects TRBV5-1 to TRBJ2-2; a possible D gene is TRBD1 (5 bases). V lost 4 bases to trimming and J lost 6 bases, with 16 bases between them. Germline CDR1 SGHRS, CDR2 YFSETQ. The CDR3 runs 15 residues.

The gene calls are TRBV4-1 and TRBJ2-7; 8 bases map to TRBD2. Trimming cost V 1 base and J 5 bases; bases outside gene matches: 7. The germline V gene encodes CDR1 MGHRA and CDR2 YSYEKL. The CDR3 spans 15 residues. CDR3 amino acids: CASSQGLRGGNEQYF. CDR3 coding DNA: TGCGCCAGCAGCCAAGGGTTACGGGGGGGAAACGAGCAGTACTTC.

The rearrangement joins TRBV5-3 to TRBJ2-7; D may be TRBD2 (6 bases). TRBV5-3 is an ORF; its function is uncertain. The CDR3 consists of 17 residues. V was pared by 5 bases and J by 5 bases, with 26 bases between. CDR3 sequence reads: CARRSKKTGGSRHEQYF. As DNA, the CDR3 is TGTGCCAGAAGATCGAAAAAAACCGGGGGTTCCCGCCACGAGCAGTACTTC.

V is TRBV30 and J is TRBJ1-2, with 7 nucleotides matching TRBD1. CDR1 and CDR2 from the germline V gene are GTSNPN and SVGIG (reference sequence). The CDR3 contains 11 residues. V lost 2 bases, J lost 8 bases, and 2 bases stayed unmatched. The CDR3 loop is CAWSRGQGYTF. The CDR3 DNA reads TGTGCCTGGAGTAGGGGGCAAGGCTACACCTTC.

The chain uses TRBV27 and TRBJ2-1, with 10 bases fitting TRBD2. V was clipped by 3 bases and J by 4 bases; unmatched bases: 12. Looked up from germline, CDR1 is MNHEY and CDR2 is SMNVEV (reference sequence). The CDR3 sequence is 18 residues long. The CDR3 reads CASSFDGSGRNLYNEQFF. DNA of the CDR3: TGTGCCAGCAGTTTCGATGGTAGCGGGAGGAATCTTTACAATGAGCAGTTCTTC.

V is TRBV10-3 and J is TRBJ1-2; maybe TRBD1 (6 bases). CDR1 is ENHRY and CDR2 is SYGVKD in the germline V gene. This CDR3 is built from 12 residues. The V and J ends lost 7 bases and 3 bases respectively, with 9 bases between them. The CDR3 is CAIMGGHYGYTF. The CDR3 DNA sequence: TGTGCCATCATGGGGGGGCACTATGGCTACACCTTC.

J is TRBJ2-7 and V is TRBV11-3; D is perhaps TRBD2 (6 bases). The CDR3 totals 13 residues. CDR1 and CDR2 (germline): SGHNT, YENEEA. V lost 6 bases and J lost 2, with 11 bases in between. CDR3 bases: TGTGCCAGCAGTCCTTGGGGGGCCTACGAGCAGTACTTC. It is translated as CASSPWGAYEQYF.